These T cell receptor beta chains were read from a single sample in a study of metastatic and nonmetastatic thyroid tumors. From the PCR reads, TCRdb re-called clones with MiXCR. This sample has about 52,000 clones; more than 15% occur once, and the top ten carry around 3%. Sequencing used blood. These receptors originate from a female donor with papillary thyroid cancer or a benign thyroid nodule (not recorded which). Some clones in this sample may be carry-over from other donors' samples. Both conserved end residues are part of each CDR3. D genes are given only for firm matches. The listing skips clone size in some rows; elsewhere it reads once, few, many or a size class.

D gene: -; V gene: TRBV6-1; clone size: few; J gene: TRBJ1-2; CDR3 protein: CASSRRTAEGDYGYTF; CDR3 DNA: TGTGCCAGCAGCCGCAGGACGGCCGAAGGGGACTATGGCTACACATTC
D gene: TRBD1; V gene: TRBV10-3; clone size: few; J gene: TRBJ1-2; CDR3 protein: CAISAGTGDFPGYTF; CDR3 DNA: TGTGCCATCAGTGCCGGGACAGGAGACTTTCCTGGCTACACCTTC
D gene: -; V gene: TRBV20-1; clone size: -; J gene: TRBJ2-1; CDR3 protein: CSAPRCDNEQLF; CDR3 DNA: TGCAGTGCTCCACGGTGCGACAATGAGCAGCTCTTC
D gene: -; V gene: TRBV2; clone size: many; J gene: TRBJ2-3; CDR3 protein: CASSGWGTSDTQYF; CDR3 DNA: TGTGCCAGCAGTGGTTGGGGGACGTCCGATACGCAGTATTTT
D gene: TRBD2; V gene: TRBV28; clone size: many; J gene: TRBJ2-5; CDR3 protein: CASTLMLGGSGETQYF; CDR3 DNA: TGTGCCAGCACGCTAATGTTAGGCGGGAGTGGGGAGACCCAGTACTTC
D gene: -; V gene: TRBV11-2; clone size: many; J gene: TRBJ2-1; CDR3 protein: CASSLDSGRAYNEQFF; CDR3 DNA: TGTGCCAGCAGCTTAGATTCCGGGCGGGCATACAATGAGCAGTTCTTC
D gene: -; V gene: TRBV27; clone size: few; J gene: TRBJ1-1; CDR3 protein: CASKPGVANTEAFF; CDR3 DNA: TGTGCCAGCAAGCCCGGGGTTGCGAACACTGAAGCTTTCTTT
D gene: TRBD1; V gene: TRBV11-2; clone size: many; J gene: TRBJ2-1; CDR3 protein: CASSPPGGTLYNEQFF; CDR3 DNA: TGTGCCAGCAGCCCACCAGGGGGAACCCTTTACAATGAGCAGTTCTTC
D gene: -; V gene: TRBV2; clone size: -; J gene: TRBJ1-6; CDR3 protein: CASNGQWDAGGSYNSPLHF; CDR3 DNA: TGTGCCAGCAATGGACAGTGGGACGCCGGGGGCTCCTATAATTCACCCCTCCACTTT
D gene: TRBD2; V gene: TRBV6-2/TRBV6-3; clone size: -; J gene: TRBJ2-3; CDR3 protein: CASSYQRVVAGVGKDTQYF; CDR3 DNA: TGTGCCAGCAGTTACCAGAGGGTGGTTGCGGGAGTTGGCAAAGATACGCAGTATTTT
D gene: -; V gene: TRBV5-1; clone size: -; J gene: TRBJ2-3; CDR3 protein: CASSLGLSLADTQYF; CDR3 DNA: TGCGCCAGCAGCTTGGGACTGTCGTTGGCAGATACGCAGTATTTT
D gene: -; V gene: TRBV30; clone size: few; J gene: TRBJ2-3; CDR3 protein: CAWSRYPPHRALGGDTQYF; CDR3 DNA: TGTGCCTGGAGTCGTTATCCCCCCCACCGGGCCCTAGGGGGAGATACGCAGTATTTT
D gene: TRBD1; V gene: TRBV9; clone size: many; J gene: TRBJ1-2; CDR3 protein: CASSVGGQANYGYTF; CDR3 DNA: TGTGCCAGCAGCGTAGGGGGACAGGCTAACTATGGCTACACCTTC
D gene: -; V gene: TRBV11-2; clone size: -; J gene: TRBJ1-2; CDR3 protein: CASSLVGDPGWNYGYTF; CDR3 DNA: TGTGCCAGCAGCTTAGTTGGGGACCCAGGGTGGAACTATGGCTACACCTTC
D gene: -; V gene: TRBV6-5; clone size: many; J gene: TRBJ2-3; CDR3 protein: CASSYRRGDTQYF; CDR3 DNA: TGTGCCAGCAGTTATCGTAGGGGGGATACGCAGTATTTT
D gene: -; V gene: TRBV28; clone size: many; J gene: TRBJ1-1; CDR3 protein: CASSLDRREAFF; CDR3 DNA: TGTGCCAGCAGTTTAGATCGCAGGGAAGCTTTCTTT
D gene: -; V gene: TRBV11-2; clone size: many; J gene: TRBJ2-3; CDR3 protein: CASSPGLLSTDTQYF; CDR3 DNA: TGTGCCAGCAGCCCGGGTCTTCTTAGCACAGATACGCAGTATTTT
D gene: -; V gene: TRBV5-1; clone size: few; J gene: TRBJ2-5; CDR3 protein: CASSLAQETQYF; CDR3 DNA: TGCGCCAGCAGCTTGGCCCAAGAGACCCAGTACTTC
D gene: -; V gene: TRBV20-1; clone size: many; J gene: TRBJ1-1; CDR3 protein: CSARGIRGGSTEAFF; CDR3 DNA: TGCAGTGCTAGAGGAATAAGGGGAGGATCCACTGAAGCTTTCTTT
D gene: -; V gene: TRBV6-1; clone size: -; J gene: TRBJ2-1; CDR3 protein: CASSGRNCGLLQFF; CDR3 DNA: TGTGCCAGCAGTGGGAGGAACTGCGGGCTCCTGCAGTTCTTC
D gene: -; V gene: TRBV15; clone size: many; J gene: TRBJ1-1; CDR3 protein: CATSRDRMVNEAFF; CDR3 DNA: TGTGCCACCAGCAGAGATCGTATGGTAAATGAAGCTTTCTTT
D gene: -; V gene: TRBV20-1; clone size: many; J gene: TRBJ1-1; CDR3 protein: CSASFGAVNTEAFF; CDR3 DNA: TGCAGTGCTAGTTTCGGGGCTGTGAACACTGAAGCTTTCTTT
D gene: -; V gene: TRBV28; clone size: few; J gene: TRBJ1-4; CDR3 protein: CASSSGLEDEKLFF; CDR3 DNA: TGTGCCAGCAGCTCGGGCTTGGAAGATGAAAAACTGTTTTTT
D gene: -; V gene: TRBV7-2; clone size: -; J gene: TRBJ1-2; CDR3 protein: CASSPDKNYGYTF; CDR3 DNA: TGTGCCAGCAGCCCGGACAAGAACTATGGCTACACCTTC
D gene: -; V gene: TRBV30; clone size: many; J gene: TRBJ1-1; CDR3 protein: CAWLRGGGTEAFF; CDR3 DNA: TGTGCCTGGCTCCGGGGGGGTGGCACTGAAGCTTTCTTT
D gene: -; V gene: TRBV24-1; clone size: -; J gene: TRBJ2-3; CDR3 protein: CATSDFSGGPGDTRYF; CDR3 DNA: TGTGCCACCAGTGATTTTTCTGGAGGGCCCGGAGATACGCGGTATTTT
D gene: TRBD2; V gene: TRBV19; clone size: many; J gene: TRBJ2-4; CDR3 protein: CASSSGTSGRHVVKNIQYF; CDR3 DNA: TGTGCCAGTAGTTCCGGGACTAGCGGGAGACACGTAGTCAAAAACATTCAGTACTTC
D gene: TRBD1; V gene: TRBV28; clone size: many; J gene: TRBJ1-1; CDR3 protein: CASSSRLDRTTEAFF; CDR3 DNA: TGTGCCAGCAGTTCGCGCTTGGACAGGACCACTGAAGCTTTCTTT
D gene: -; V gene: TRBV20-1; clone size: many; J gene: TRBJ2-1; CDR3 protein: CSARDMRMSSYNEQFF; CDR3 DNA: TGCAGTGCTAGAGATATGCGGATGAGCTCCTACAATGAGCAGTTCTTC
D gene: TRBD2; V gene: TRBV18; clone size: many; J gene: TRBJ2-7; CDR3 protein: CASSLTGTSDAEQYF; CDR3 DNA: TGTGCCAGCTCACTCACCGGGACTAGCGACGCCGAGCAGTACTTC
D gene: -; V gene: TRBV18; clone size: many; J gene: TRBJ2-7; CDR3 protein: CASSPRDRNVYEQYF; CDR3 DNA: TGTGCCAGCTCACCACGGGACCGGAATGTCTACGAGCAGTACTTC
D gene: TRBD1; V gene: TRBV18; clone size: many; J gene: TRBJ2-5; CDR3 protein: CASSPARQGLETQYF; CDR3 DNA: TGTGCCAGCTCACCAGCTAGACAGGGGTTGGAGACCCAGTACTTC
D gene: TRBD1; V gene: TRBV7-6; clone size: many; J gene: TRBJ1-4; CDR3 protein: CASSSDRDGEKLFF; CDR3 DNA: TGTGCCAGCAGCTCTGACAGGGATGGGGAAAAACTGTTTTTT
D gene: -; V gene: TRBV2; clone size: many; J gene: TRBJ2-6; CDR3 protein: CASSASGANVLTF; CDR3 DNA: TGTGCCAGCAGCGCAAGTGGGGCCAACGTCCTGACTTTC
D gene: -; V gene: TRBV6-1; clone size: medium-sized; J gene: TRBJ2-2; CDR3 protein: CASSGGQGGYTGELFF; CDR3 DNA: TGTGCCAGCAGTGGGGGGCAGGGGGGATACACCGGGGAGCTGTTTTTT
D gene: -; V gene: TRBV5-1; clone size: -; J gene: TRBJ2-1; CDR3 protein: CASTQGPDSDHNEQFF; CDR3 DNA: TGCGCCAGCACCCAGGGCCCCGATAGCGACCACAATGAGCAGTTCTTC
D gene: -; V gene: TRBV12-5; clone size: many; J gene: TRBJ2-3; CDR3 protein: CASGLGDGWTQYF; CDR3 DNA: TGTGCTAGTGGTTTGGGGGACGGGTGGACGCAGTATTTT
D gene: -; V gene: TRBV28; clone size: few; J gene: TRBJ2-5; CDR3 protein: CASSPLQVRETQYF; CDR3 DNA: TGTGCCAGCAGTCCCTTACAGGTACGAGAGACCCAGTACTTC
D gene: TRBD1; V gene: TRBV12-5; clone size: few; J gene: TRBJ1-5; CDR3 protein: CASGLGQGDSNQPQHF; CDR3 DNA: TGTGCTAGTGGTTTGGGACAGGGGGACAGCAATCAGCCCCAGCATTTT
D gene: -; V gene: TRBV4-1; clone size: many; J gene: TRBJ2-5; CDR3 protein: CASSQEGKTQYF; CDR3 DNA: TGCGCCAGCAGCCAGGAAGGGAAGACCCAGTACTTC
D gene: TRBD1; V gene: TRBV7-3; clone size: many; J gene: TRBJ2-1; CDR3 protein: CASSPTGQGNEQFF; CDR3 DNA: TGTGCCAGCAGCCCAACGGGACAGGGGAATGAGCAGTTCTTC
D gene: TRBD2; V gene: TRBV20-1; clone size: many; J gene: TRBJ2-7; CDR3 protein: CSAKGLAGGQPTYEQYF; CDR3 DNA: TGCAGTGCTAAGGGACTAGCGGGAGGCCAACCCACCTACGAGCAGTACTTC
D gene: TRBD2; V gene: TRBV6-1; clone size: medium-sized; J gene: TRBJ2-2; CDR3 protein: CASSRAGAGNTGELFF; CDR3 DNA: TGTGCCAGCAGTAGAGCGGGAGCTGGGAACACCGGGGAGCTGTTTTTT
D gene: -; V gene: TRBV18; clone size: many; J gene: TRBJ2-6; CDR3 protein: CASSPQTGTNVLTF; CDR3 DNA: TGTGCCAGCTCACCCCAGACGGGGACCAACGTCCTGACTTTC
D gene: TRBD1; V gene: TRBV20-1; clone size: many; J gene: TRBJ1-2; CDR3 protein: CSALRLEGGRDYGYTF; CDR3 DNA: TGCAGTGCCTTGCGATTAGAAGGGGGCCGTGACTATGGCTACACCTTC
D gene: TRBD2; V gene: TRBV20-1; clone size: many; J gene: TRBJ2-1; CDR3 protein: CSARDLGAGGQNEQFF; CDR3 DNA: TGCAGTGCTAGAGATTTGGGAGCGGGAGGGCAGAATGAGCAGTTCTTC
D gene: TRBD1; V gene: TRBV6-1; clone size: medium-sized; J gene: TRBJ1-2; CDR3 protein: CASSGGQGYGGYTF; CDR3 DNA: TGTGCCAGCAGTGGTGGACAGGGATATGGTGGCTACACCTTC
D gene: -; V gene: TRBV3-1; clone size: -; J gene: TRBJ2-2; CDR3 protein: CASSPLRAPNTGELFF; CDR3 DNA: TGTGCCAGCAGCCCCCTTCGGGCTCCGAACACCGGGGAGCTGTTTTTT
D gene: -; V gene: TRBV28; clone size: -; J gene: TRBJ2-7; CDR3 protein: CASSYPGQGGVYEQYF; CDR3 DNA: TGTGCCAGCAGTTACCCCGGACAGGGAGGGGTATACGAGCAGTACTTC
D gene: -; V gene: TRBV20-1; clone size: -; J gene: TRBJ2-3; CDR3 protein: CSARDPHADTQYF; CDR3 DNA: TGCAGTGCTAGAGACCCGCATGCAGATACGCAGTATTTT
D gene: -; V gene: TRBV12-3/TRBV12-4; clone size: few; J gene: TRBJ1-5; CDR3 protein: CASSPTGVNQPQHF; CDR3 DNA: TGTGCCAGCAGTCCCACAGGTGTCAATCAGCCCCAGCATTTT
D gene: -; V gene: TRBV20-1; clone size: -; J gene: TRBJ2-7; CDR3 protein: CSASTSGADYEQYF; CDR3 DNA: TGCAGTGCTAGTACCTCCGGGGCGGACTACGAGCAGTACTTC
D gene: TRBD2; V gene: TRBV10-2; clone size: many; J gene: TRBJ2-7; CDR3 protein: CASSGGSSAGADF; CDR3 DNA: TGCGCCAGCAGTGGCGGGTCCTCGGCGGGAGCAGACTTC
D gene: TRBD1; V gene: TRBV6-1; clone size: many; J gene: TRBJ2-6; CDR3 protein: CASRGADRASGANVLTF; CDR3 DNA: TGTGCCAGCAGGGGAGCCGACAGGGCCTCTGGGGCCAACGTCCTGACTTTC
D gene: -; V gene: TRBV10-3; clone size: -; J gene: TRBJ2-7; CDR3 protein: CAISEADRGGTYEQYF; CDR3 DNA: TGTGCCATCAGTGAGGCTGATCGGGGAGGCACCTACGAGCAGTACTTC
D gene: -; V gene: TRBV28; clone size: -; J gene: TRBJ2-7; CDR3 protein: CAREQTTPPREQYF; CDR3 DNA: TGTGCCAGAGAGCAAACTACGCCTCCTCGGGAGCAGTACTTC
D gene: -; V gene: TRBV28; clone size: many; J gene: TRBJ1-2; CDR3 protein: CASSNDNYGYTF; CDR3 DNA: TGTGCCAGCAGTAATGACAACTATGGCTACACCTTC
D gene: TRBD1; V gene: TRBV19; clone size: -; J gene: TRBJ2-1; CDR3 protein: CASSPDIQGSYNEQFF; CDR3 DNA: TGTGCCAGTAGCCCTGACATACAGGGGTCCTACAATGAGCAGTTCTTC
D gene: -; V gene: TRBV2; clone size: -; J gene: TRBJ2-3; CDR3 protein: CASRSPLAVWGFDTQYF; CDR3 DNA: TGTGCCAGCAGATCCCCCCTGGCGGTTTGGGGGTTTGATACGCAGTATTTT